Listed below are T cell receptor beta chains from one sample, sequenced in a study of long-term antiretroviral therapy in people with HIV. The protocol was immunoSEQ multiplex PCR, while the TCRdb copy is restricted to in-frame clones and leaves out a portion. The repertoire holds about 27,000 clones, roughly 82% seen once, with approximately 12% in the top ten. The source was unsorted PBMCs, collected 0.8 years before starting antiretroviral therapy. All receptors come from a man aged 18 to 30 with HIV. The CDR3 runs from the conserved cysteine through the conserved F or W. D genes are given only for firm matches. Only some rows state a clone size, as once, few, many or a class for expanded clones.

J,V,size,D,CDR3,DNA
TRBJ2-7,TRBV4-1,.,.,CASSQEGWGGLPYEQYF,TGCGCCAGCAGCCAAGAAGGGTGGGGGGGCCTCCCCTACGAGCAGTACTTC
TRBJ2-7,TRBV30,.,.,CAWRVAGGSYEQYF,TGTGCCTGGAGGGTGGCAGGAGGCTCCTACGAGCAGTACTTC
TRBJ2-1,TRBV7-9,.,.,CASSGTGRGYAYNEQFF,TGTGCCAGCAGCGGCACAGGGAGGGGGTACGCCTACAATGAGCAGTTCTTC
TRBJ2-3,TRBV7-9,.,.,CASSLSWGPDTDTQYF,TGTGCCAGCAGCTTATCATGGGGGCCCGACACAGATACGCAGTATTTT
TRBJ1-4,TRBV25-1,.,TRBD1,CASSGLTGSGLFF,TGTGCCAGCAGTGGATTGACAGGGAGTGGACTGTTTTTT
TRBJ2-2,TRBV4-1,.,TRBD1,CASSQAGQPGELFF,TGCGCCAGCAGCCAAGCGGGACAGCCCGGGGAGCTGTTTTTT
TRBJ1-3,TRBV19,.,TRBD1,CASSIGTGEHTIYF,TGTGCCAGTAGTATCGGGACAGGGGAACACACCATATATTTT
TRBJ1-1,TRBV5-6,few,.,CASSSPYGRDTEAFF,TGTGCCAGCAGCTCCCCCTATGGAAGGGACACTGAAGCTTTCTTT
TRBJ1-3,TRBV5-5,.,TRBD1,CASSAGTDSGNTIYF,TGTGCCAGCAGCGCGGGGACAGACTCTGGAAACACCATATATTTT
TRBJ2-7,TRBV7-8,.,.,CASSLGGMSYEQYF,TGTGCCAGCAGCTTAGGGGGGATGTCCTACGAGCAGTACTTC
TRBJ1-4,TRBV9,.,TRBD1,CASSVAGTGNEKLFF,TGTGCCAGCAGCGTAGCTGGGACAGGGAATGAAAAACTGTTTTTT
TRBJ2-3,TRBV12-5,once,.,CASGRTHGGDTQYF,TGTGCTAGTGGTCGGACCCATGGAGGTGATACGCAGTATTTT
TRBJ2-1,TRBV7-2,.,.,CASSLDRGLSYNEQFF,TGTGCCAGCAGCTTAGACAGGGGACTCTCCTACAATGAGCAGTTCTTC
TRBJ1-1,TRBV2,.,TRBD1,CASRLDTGEDEAFF,TGTGCCAGCAGACTTGACACAGGGGAAGATGAAGCTTTCTTT
TRBJ2-1,TRBV19,.,.,CASSIPGHLNEQFF,TGTGCCAGTAGTATTCCGGGACACCTCAATGAGCAGTTCTTC
TRBJ1-5,TRBV9,.,.,CASSVESSNQPQHF,TGTGCCAGCAGCGTAGAAAGTAGCAATCAGCCCCAGCATTTT
TRBJ2-2,TRBV18,.,.,CASSPGQGGNTGELFF,TGTGCCAGCTCACCCGGGCAGGGCGGTAACACCGGGGAGCTGTTTTTT
TRBJ1-3,TRBV7-8,.,.,CASSAYPYFSGNTIYF,TGTGCCAGCAGCGCGTACCCGTACTTCTCTGGAAACACCATATATTTT
TRBJ2-7,TRBV5-1,.,TRBD1,CASSLAGTGAYEQYF,TGCGCCAGCAGCTTGGCTGGGACAGGCGCCTACGAGCAGTACTTC
TRBJ1-6,TRBV6-5,.,TRBD1,CATLGQDNSPLHF,TGTGCCACCCTGGGACAGGACAATTCACCCCTCCACTTT
TRBJ2-1,TRBV19,few,.,CASSDTSGASNEQFF,TGTGCCAGTAGCGATACCTCAGGGGCAAGCAATGAGCAGTTCTTC
TRBJ2-1,TRBV13,once,TRBD1,CASRPQGLPYNEQFF,TGTGCCAGCAGACCACAGGGGTTACCCTACAATGAGCAGTTCTTC
TRBJ2-7,TRBV28,.,TRBD1,CASATGTGGYEQYF,TGTGCCAGCGCAACCGGGACAGGGGGCTACGAGCAGTACTTC
TRBJ1-5,TRBV7-6,.,.,CASSLEPSVGSNQPQHF,TGTGCCAGCAGCTTAGAGCCCTCCGTGGGTAGCAATCAGCCCCAGCATTTT
TRBJ2-7,TRBV15,.,.,CATSREDSSLYEQYF,TGTGCCACCAGCAGAGAGGACAGCTCGCTCTACGAGCAGTACTTC
TRBJ1-1,TRBV7-9,.,.,CATPRAGTEAFF,TGTGCCACCCCTCGAGCGGGGACTGAAGCTTTCTTT
TRBJ2-7,TRBV5-1,.,.,CASSASPGQEQYF,TGCGCCAGCAGCGCTTCGCCCGGACAGGAGCAGTACTTC
TRBJ2-1,TRBV28,.,.,CASSLGSSSYNEQFF,TGTGCCAGCAGTTTGGGGAGTAGCTCCTACAATGAGCAGTTCTTC
TRBJ1-4,TRBV5-6,few,TRBD1,CASSFGTGVGEKLFF,TGTGCCAGCAGCTTCGGGACAGGGGTGGGTGAAAAACTGTTTTTT
TRBJ2-7,TRBV19,.,TRBD1,CASRPGGQGSYEQYF,TGTGCCAGTAGACCCGGAGGACAGGGATCCTACGAGCAGTACTTC
TRBJ2-1,TRBV7-9,.,.,CASSSGPGGSNEQFF,TGTGCCAGCAGCTCGGGTCCCGGTGGGTCCAATGAGCAGTTCTTC
TRBJ1-2,TRBV29-1,.,.,CSVEWVTQTNYGYTF,TGCAGCGTTGAATGGGTGACACAAACTAACTATGGCTACACCTTC
TRBJ1-5,TRBV6-1,.,.,CASSEYGGNQPQHF,TGTGCCAGCAGTGAATACGGGGGAAATCAGCCCCAGCATTTT
TRBJ1-2,TRBV6-5,.,.,CASSYDRGGGYTF,TGTGCCAGCAGTTATGACCGGGGGGGAGGCTACACCTTC
TRBJ1-3,TRBV29-1,.,.,CSVGLRAAGSIGNTIYF,TGCAGCGTTGGTTTACGGGCGGCAGGGTCTATCGGAAACACCATATATTTT
TRBJ1-1,TRBV5-1,.,.,CASSQNTEAFF,TGCGCCAGCAGCCAGAACACTGAAGCTTTCTTT
TRBJ1-2,TRBV6-4,.,TRBD1,CASSGPGGKGYTF,TGTGCCAGCAGTGGGCCAGGGGGCAAGGGCTACACCTTC
TRBJ2-7,TRBV5-1,.,.,CASSQTGSFLYEQYF,TGCGCCAGCAGCCAAACCGGATCCTTCCTCTACGAGCAGTACTTC
TRBJ2-7,TRBV4-1,.,.,CASSQGFFKERRSSYEQYF,TGCGCCAGCAGCCAAGGCTTTTTTAAGGAGAGGAGGAGCTCCTACGAGCAGTACTTC
TRBJ2-1,TRBV2,.,TRBD1,CASSPTGQNNEQFF,TGTGCCAGCAGCCCAACGGGACAGAACAATGAGCAGTTCTTC
TRBJ1-2,TRBV7-9,.,.,CASSWEAGGLNYGYTF,TGTGCCAGCAGCTGGGAGGCGGGGGGGTTAAACTATGGCTACACCTTC
TRBJ1-2,TRBV4-1,few,TRBD1,CASSHLVRGRDYGYTF,TGCGCCAGCAGCCACCTGGTGAGGGGGCGCGACTATGGCTACACCTTC